This T cell receptor beta chain was profiled in a study of blood T cell repertoires in COVID-19. The germline V gene has CDR1 LNHDA and CDR2 SQIVND (reference sequence). V dropped 9 bases and J dropped 3 bases, with 24 bases sitting between them. The CDR3 covers 18 residues. In the original workflow: Amplified reference gene primers provided the basis for estimating nucleated cell counts. Only in-frame clones appear in the TCRdb table, and some are missing; sequencing was by immunoSEQ multiplex PCR. D and trimming were read from the DNA, whereas the V and J calls and clone size are those reported in that table. The table has 260,000 or so clones, 83% seen once; the top ten hold 5.7%.

Sequenced: peripheral blood. The chain combines TRBV19 with TRBJ1-6, with D perhaps TRBD1 (5 bases). This clonotype originated in an elderly man with acute or convalescent COVID-19. The CDR3 DNA reads as TGTGCCAGCTCCATGGGACTAACCCGAAACAACTATAATTCACCCCTCCACTTT. Translated, it gives CASSMGLTRNNYNSPLHF.